This T cell receptor (beta chain) was found in a study of TIL therapy for anti-PD-1-resistant metastatic lung cancer. Study summary: Tumors had a median PD-L1 proportion score of 5% to 6.5%. Regarding the study as a whole: This highly selected cohort may not generalize to typical lung cancer patients.

Time point meaning: pre-treatment sample, taken before nivolumab and TIL therapy. Tumor tissue came from excised metastases, mostly pleural nodules or supraclavicular lymph nodes. Adults with stage 4 NSCLC were enrolled in a phase I trial. Germline CDR1 is WSHSY and CDR2 is SAAADI. Deletions cut 2 bases from V and 6 bases from J, with 14 bases between. The CDR3 sequence is 14 residues long. This clone was found once. Its antigen is as yet unknown. Sequencing used immunoSEQ v3. Measured with immunoSEQ multiplex PCR; TCRdb has only the in-frame clones, and not every one. This table holds 45,000 to 60,000 clones, roughly 70% found once.

This specimen was tumor tissue, taken at baseline. The chain has TRBV10-2 and TRBJ2-7; perhaps D is TRBD1 or TRBD2 (6 bases each). The source is a person aged 25-80 years with non-small cell lung cancer. In nucleotides, the CDR3 is TGCGCCAGCAGTGAGAACTTGGGGGGCAGCGAGCAGTACTTC. It specifies CASSENLGGSEQYF.